These 9 T cell receptor beta chains were sequenced from one sample in a study of T cells and copy number aberrations in small-cell lung cancer. Clones were read by immunoSEQ multiplex PCR, and TCRdb kept only the in-frame ones, dropping some. The sample lists around 1,600 clones; about four fifths were seen once. The source material was normal tissue next to the tumor. The source is a man between 60 and 75 years old with small cell lung cancer.

The rearrangement links TRBV2 to TRBJ1-2; 8 positions agree with TRBD1. Germline lookup yields CDR1 SNHLY and CDR2 FYNNEI. The trim removed 8 bases at V and 3 bases at J, leaving 5 bases unmatched. The CDR3 has 13 amino acids. The DNA of the CDR3 is TGTGCCAGCGGACAGGGTAGTTACTATGGCTACACCTTC. Translating gives CASGQGSYYGYTF.

J is TRBJ1-4 and V is TRBV7-2, with TRBD1 as a possible D gene (5 bases). With 3 bases removed from V and 2 bases from J, the gap between germline ends came to 7 bases. The germline V gene encodes CDR1 SGHTA and CDR2 FQGNSA. CDR3 size: 14 residues. This CDR3 is CASSLTDTNEKLFF. In nucleotides, the CDR3 is TGTGCCAGCAGCTTGACAGACACTAATGAAAAACTGTTTTTT.

This clone was recorded only once. The rearrangement links TRBV5-6 to TRBJ2-6; 9 nucleotides line up with TRBD1. With 6 bases clipped from V and 4 bases from J, the junction kept 17 bases outside the gene matches. CDR1 SGHDT and CDR2 YYEEEE come from the germline V gene. CDR3 length equals 19 residues. The CDR3 nucleotides read TGTGCCAGCACCATTGCGGTCCGGGACAGGGATTCAGGGGCCAACGTCCTGACTTTC. Its translation is CASTIAVRDRDSGANVLTF.

The chain links TRBV11-2 to TRBJ2-1; D not certain. Trimming shortened V by 5 bases and J by 4 bases, and 18 bases separated the two germline ends. The CDR3 loop spans 16 amino acids. The germline CDR1 and CDR2 sequences are SGHAT and FQNNGV. CDR3 DNA: TGTGCCAGCAGCCCGGAAGAAGGATCGACTTACAATGAGCAGTTCTTC. It specifies CASSPEEGSTYNEQFF.

This clone appeared a single time. The V and J genes are TRBV6-1 and TRBJ1-4; 10 nucleotides match TRBD1. Losses at the gene ends were 6 bases for V and 8 bases for J; bases not matched to a gene: 9. CDR3 size: 15 residues. Germline loops: CDR1 MNHNS, CDR2 SASEGT. CDR3 amino acids: CASRGTGDVLEKLFF. The CDR3 coding sequence is TGTGCCAGCAGGGGGACAGGGGATGTTTTGGAAAAACTGTTTTTT.

V and J are TRBV30 and TRBJ1-2; 7 bases are a match to TRBD1. CDR1 and CDR2 from the germline V gene are GTSNPN and SVGIG (reference sequence). V dropped 4 bases and J dropped 4; count of bases not matched to a gene: 9. The CDR3 totals 14 residues. The CDR3 region is CAWTRGGEGYGYTF. DNA for the CDR3: TGTGCCTGGACGAGAGGGGGCGAAGGCTATGGCTACACCTTC.

This chain links TRBV5-1 with TRBJ1-1; 7 bases line up with TRBD1. The CDR3 length is 14 residues. Germline V gene data show CDR1 as SGHRS and CDR2 as YFSETQ. The V and J ends lost 0 bases and 7 bases, in that order; junction bases with no gene match: 6. In DNA, the CDR3 is TGCGCCAGCAGCTTGGGACAGGGACGGGGTGAAGCTTTCTTT. This encodes CASSLGQGRGEAFF.

This clone was observed a single time. The conserved final phenylalanine or tryptophan is absent from the CDR3, which likely points to a read error. This rearrangement joins TRBV30 to TRBJ1-3; no reliable D call. This CDR3 has 12 residues. Germline assignment: CDR1 GTSNPN and CDR2 SVGIG (reference sequence). Trimming cost V 5 bases and J 0 bases, with 5 bases left between them. The CDR3 sequence is CAWSSSGNTIYC. CDR3 DNA sequence: TGTGCCTGGTCAAGCTCTGGAAACACCATATATTGT.

CDR3 sequence reads: CASSQEGSGFPGAEGYTF. The CDR3 DNA is TGCGCCAGCAGCCAAGAAGGGTCTGGGTTTCCGGGGGCGGAAGGCTACACCTTC. V is TRBV4-1 and J is TRBJ1-2; tentative D call: TRBD1 (6 bases). CDR3 size: 18 residues. The germline V and J ends were trimmed by 0 bases and 8 bases, with 25 bases remaining between them. The germline V gene encodes CDR1 MGHRA and CDR2 YSYEKL.